This T cell receptor beta chain was sequenced for a study of blood T cells in healthy people across ages. V was trimmed by 4 bases and J by 7 bases, leaving 16 bases between them. The CDR3 loop spans 14 amino acids. CDR1 MGHRA and CDR2 YSYEKL come from the germline V gene. Primers used in a second PCR of roughly 6 to 12 cycles were a sample-barcoded 5' primer and a J-beta primer mix. A single record per CDR3 protein comes from TCRdb applying MiXCR to the 5' RACE reads. The sample lists approximately 780,000 distinct CDR3 sequences, more than 25% occurring once. Per sample, at least 6 micrograms of total RNA were extracted. These data were also reused for a study on T cells of mothers and their children. That paper notes: Biologically related mothers and children overlapped slightly more than unrelated pairs, a non-significant difference.

This TCR came from a boy between 5 and 17 years old in good health. The genes are TRBV4-1 and TRBJ1-1; D unresolved. Sequencing input: blood. CDR3 residues: CASSPVGPRIEAFF. CDR3 DNA: TGCGCCAGCAGCCCCGTGGGTCCCAGGATTGAAGCTTTCTTT.